The sequence of this TCR beta chain was determined in a study of beta chain features in type 1 diabetes. The study, taken as a whole, reports: Whether HLA type influences TCRB rearrangement remained unresolved here.

A single heparinised blood sample, averaging around 110 mL, was obtained per donor. Cell sorting via CD45RO/CCR7/CD25/CD127/CD95/CD27 was performed to obtain CD4+ naive, central memory, regulatory and stem cell-like memory cells. Each sorted fraction was over 95% pure. V lost 2 bases, J lost 1 base, and 11 bases lay in between. This CDR3 region has 14 residues. Germline V gene lookup returns CDR1 GTSNPN and CDR2 SVGIG (reference sequence). Of the isolated RNA, all was reverse transcribed, and so the sequenced material was expressed TCRB transcripts. The method was immunoSEQ multiplex PCR; TCRdb's version includes in-frame clones alone and lacks a portion of them. This sample carries 350,000 to 450,000 clones, 14% of them seen once, and the ten largest clones take less than 0.04%. Worth noting for this clone: The antigen remains undetermined.

This TCR derives from a man under 40 in good health. J is TRBJ1-1 and V is TRBV30; D is undetermined. The sequencing sample was made of naive CD4+ T cells from blood. CDR3 nucleotide sequence: TGTGCCTGGAGTTGGGCTACTACGAACACTGAAGCTTTCTTT. Translated: CAWSWATTNTEAFF.